What follows are 21 T cell receptor beta chains derived from one specimen sequenced in a study of T cell repertoires in cytomegalovirus infection. Each CDR3 protein is one row after TCRdb ran MiXCR on the reads. There are 250,000 to 300,000 distinct CDR3 sequences in the sample; 25% occur only once, and roughly 13% lies in the top ten. The sample consisted of PBMCs. These receptors were collected from a human donor in good health (CMV status not recorded). Some clones in this sample may be carry-over from other donors' samples.

In nucleotides, the CDR3 is TGCAGCGTTTACGGCAGGGGGGACTATGGCTACACCTTC. Amino acid sequence: CSVYGRGDYGYTF. V usage is TRBV29-1 and J usage is TRBJ1-2, with TRBD1 identical over 7 bases. CDR1 and CDR2 from the germline V gene are SQVTM and ANQGSEA. This CDR3 spans 13 amino acids. V dropped 5 bases and J dropped 3; count of bases not matched to a gene: 6. The whole variable domain, filled in from reference TRBV29-1 and TRBJ1-2, reads SAVISQKPSRDICQRGTSLTIQCQVDSQVTMMFWYRQQPGQSLTLIATANQGSEATYESGFVIDKFPISRPNLTFSTLTVSNMSPEDSSIYLCSVYGRGDYGYTFGSGTRLTVV.

This clonotype has just a few counts. The chain combines TRBV15 with TRBJ1-1, with 8 bases matching TRBD1. The V and J ends lost 5 bases and 6 bases, in that order; junction bases with no gene match: 14. The germline gives CDR1 LNHNV, CDR2 YYDKDF (reference sequence). The CDR3 is made up of 16 amino acids. In DNA, the CDR3 is TGTGCCACCAGCTTACGACAGGGGAGAAACCCATCTGAAGCTTTCTTT. Translating it yields CATSLRQGRNPSEAFF.

The V call is TRBV6-5, the J call TRBJ1-2; D gene unclear. Per germline, CDR1 MNHEY and CDR2 SVGAGI. The CDR3 spans 15 residues. The ends were cut back, 4 bases at V and 4 bases at J, with 16 bases in the middle. CDR3 sequence (DNA): TGTGCCAGCAGTTTATCCAGTACTAACCGCTATGGCTACACCTTC. Its translation is CASSLSSTNRYGYTF.

Ten or more counts support this clonotype. The chain recombines TRBV7-9 with TRBJ2-7, with a tentative D call TRBD1 (8 bases). Germline V gives CDR1 SEHNR, CDR2 FQNEAQ (reference sequence). Trimming cost V 5 bases and J 4 bases, with 15 bases left between them. The CDR3 spans 14 residues. The CDR3 loop is CASSRTGGAYEQYF. CDR3 DNA: TGTGCCAGCAGCCGAACAGGGGGGGCTTACGAGCAGTACTTC.

This clonotype showed up just a few times. The J gene is TRBJ2-1, the V gene TRBV6-6; 8 bases map to TRBD1. The V gene's germline CDR1 is MNHNY and CDR2 SVGAGI (reference sequence). This CDR3 has 15 amino acids. V lost 1 base, J lost 7 bases, and 6 bases stayed unmatched. The CDR3 spells CASSYLTGVNNEQFF. The DNA of the CDR3 is TGTGCCAGCAGTTACTTGACAGGGGTAAATAATGAGCAGTTCTTC.

The rearrangement joins TRBV4-1 to TRBJ2-2, with D uncertain. CDR1 and CDR2 from the germline V gene are MGHRA and YSYEKL. V was trimmed by 1 base and J by 5 bases, leaving 8 bases between them. The CDR3 is 14 residues long. The DNA for the CDR3 is TGCGCCAGCAGCCAAGTAATGGGAACCGGGGAGCTGTTTTTT. Translation gives CASSQVMGTGELFF.

This clonotype was found a few times. V gene TRBV4-2 combines with J gene TRBJ1-4; D is possibly TRBD1 (6 bases). Trimming removed 0 bases at V and 0 bases at J, with 14 bases between. Germline lookup yields CDR1 LGHNA and CDR2 YNFKEQ. The CDR3 has 18 amino acids. The CDR3 DNA follows: TGTGCCAGCAGCCAAGAAAGGGGGGGATCCACAACTAATGAAAAACTGTTTTTT. This codes for CASSQERGGSTTNEKLFF.

The gene calls are TRBV6-1 and TRBJ2-1; 15 nucleotides agree with TRBD2. This CDR3 region has 17 residues. The V gene end was trimmed by 10 bases and the J gene end by 0 bases; junction bases not matched to a gene: 7. In germline, CDR1 is MNHNS, CDR2 SASEGT. DNA for the CDR3: TGTGCCACCGGGACTAGCGGGAGGATTCGCTCCTACAATGAGCAGTTCTTC. Its protein is CATGTSGRIRSYNEQFF.

This clonotype was counted a few times. The rearrangement joins TRBV29-1 to TRBJ2-1; D remains unclear. Germline V gene data show CDR1 as SQVTM and CDR2 as ANQGSEA. Trimming pared 0 bases from V and 7 bases from J, leaving 7 bases between. The CDR3 covers 12 residues. The CDR3, as DNA: TGCAGCGTTGAAGAAGGCGTTAATGAGCAGTTCTTC. It is translated as CSVEEGVNEQFF.

This clonotype was observed a few times. The rearrangement uses TRBV15 and TRBJ2-6; 7 nucleotides match TRBD2. The CDR3 consists of 16 residues. Germline loops: CDR1 LNHNV, CDR2 YYDKDF (reference sequence). V gave up 3 bases and J gave up 0 bases; unmatched junction bases: 2. This CDR3 is CATSRGGSSGANVLTF. The CDR3 nucleotides read TGTGCCACCAGCAGGGGGGGGAGCTCTGGGGCCAACGTCCTGACTTTC. The full variable domain, with the rest looked up from reference TRBV15 and TRBJ2-6, is DAMVIQNPRYQVTQFGKPVTLSCSQTLNHNVMYWYQQKSSQAPKLLFHYYDKDFNNEADTPDNFQSRRPNTSFCFLDIRSPGLGDTAMYLCATSRGGSSGANVLTFGAGSRLTVL.

With regard to this clonotype: Just one base apart from a much larger clone, this may be a read error. The V call is TRBV14, the J call TRBJ2-1; D not certain. Germline assignment: CDR1 SGHDN and CDR2 FVKESK. The CDR3 spans 13 residues. The ends were cut back, 4 bases at V and 3 bases at J, with 7 bases in the middle. CDR3 sequence: CASSPDNYNEQFF. CDR3 DNA: TGTGCCAGCAGCCCCGACAACTACAATGAGCAGTTCTTC.

V gene TRBV6-6 combines with J gene TRBJ2-1; 7 nucleotides match TRBD2. The CDR3 is made up of 13 amino acids. V lost 10 bases to trimming and J lost 9 bases; unmatched junction nucleotides: 12. Germline V gene data show CDR1 as MNHNY and CDR2 as SVGAGI (reference sequence). The CDR3 sequence is CATTSGTTGEQFF. CDR3 in DNA: TGTGCCACCACCTCCGGGACTACCGGTGAGCAGTTCTTC.

This sequence joins TRBV29-1 and TRBJ2-5; TRBD2 might be the D (5 bases). V was trimmed by 6 bases and J by 5 bases, leaving 16 bases between them. The CDR3 is made up of 13 amino acids. From germline, CDR1 is SQVTM and CDR2 ANQGSEA. CDR3 bases: TGCAGCGTCCGAGCGGCAGTCGGCGAGACCCAGTACTTC. Its protein is CSVRAAVGETQYF.

This clonotype came up many times. The gene calls are TRBV28 and TRBJ2-7; 7 bases map to TRBD2. Germline CDR1 is MDHEN and CDR2 is SYDVKM. With V trimmed by 5 bases and J by 0 bases, 4 bases remained unmatched. CDR3 length: 14 residues. The CDR3 DNA reads TGTGCCAGCAGTCCCGGGGGGAGCTCCTACGAGCAGTACTTC. Protein product: CASSPGGSSYEQYF.

This chain joins TRBV7-3 and TRBJ2-3; D is unresolved. CDR3 length equals 13 residues. V lost 5 bases and J lost 2, with 8 bases in between. Germline CDR1 SGHTA, CDR2 FQGTGA. The CDR3 DNA is TGTGCCAGCAGCCCAGTATCCACAGATACGCAGTATTTT. Amino acid sequence: CASSPVSTDTQYF.

This clonotype was seen repeatedly, ten times or more. J is TRBJ2-1 and V is TRBV7-2, with unresolved D. Germline CDR1 and CDR2: SGHTA and FQGNSA. The V end was cut by 4 bases, the J end by 5 bases, with 9 bases between. The CDR3 is 13 amino acids. CDR3 sequence reads: CASSSLAHNEQFF. In DNA, the CDR3 is TGTGCCAGCAGCTCCTTGGCGCACAATGAGCAGTTCTTC.

The sample holds many counts of this clonotype. The CDR3 DNA is TGTGCCAGTAGAAAATCCGGGACAGAACATCAGCCCCAGCATTTT. This codes for CASRKSGTEHQPQHF. The chain uses TRBV11-1 and TRBJ1-5; 7 nucleotides line up with TRBD1. The CDR3 runs 15 residues. J was trimmed by 5 bases and V by 9 bases; bases with no gene match: 13. Germline V CDR1 and CDR2: SGHAT, FQDESV (reference sequence).

This clonotype was picked up a small number of times. V gene TRBV7-9 combines with J gene TRBJ2-7; 10 bases fit TRBD1. Trimming removed 4 bases from V and 6 bases from J; junction bases left unmatched: 6. This CDR3 is built from 14 residues. CDR1 and CDR2 (germline): SEHNR, FQNEAQ (reference sequence). The CDR3 DNA sequence: TGTGCCAGCAGCTGGCGGGACAGGGGCTCCGAGCAGTACTTC. The encoded protein is CASSWRDRGSEQYF.

Details on this clonotype: One base away lies a much larger clone, so this may be a sequencing read error. The chain uses TRBV28 and TRBJ2-2, with 8 bases matching TRBD1. Germline V gene data show CDR1 as MDHEN and CDR2 as SYDVKM. V shed 6 bases, J shed 3 bases, and the junction held 3 bases outside the gene matches. This CDR3 comprises 14 residues. CDR3 loop: CASSLTGDTGELFF. The CDR3 DNA reads TGTGCCAGCAGCTTGACAGGGGACACCGGGGAGCTGTTTTTT.

There are a few counts of this clonotype. The V call is TRBV5-6, the J call TRBJ2-7; D gene ambiguous. The germline V gene encodes CDR1 SGHDT and CDR2 YYEEEE. V lost 3 bases, J lost 2 bases, and 15 bases lay in between. This CDR3 spans 15 amino acids. For the CDR3, the DNA is TGTGCCAGCAGCTCCATGTGGCGGATTACCTACGAGCAGTACTTC. Translating it yields CASSSMWRITYEQYF.

This chain connects TRBV28 to TRBJ1-1; TRBD1 matches 8 bases. The CDR3 is 20 amino acids. Looked up from germline, CDR1 is MDHEN and CDR2 is SYDVKM. The trim removed 3 bases at V and 1 base at J, leaving 19 bases unmatched. The CDR3 region is CASSLGWTGRIVSGNTEAFF. The CDR3 DNA reads as TGTGCCAGCAGTTTGGGCTGGACAGGGAGAATAGTTTCGGGGAACACTGAAGCTTTCTTT.